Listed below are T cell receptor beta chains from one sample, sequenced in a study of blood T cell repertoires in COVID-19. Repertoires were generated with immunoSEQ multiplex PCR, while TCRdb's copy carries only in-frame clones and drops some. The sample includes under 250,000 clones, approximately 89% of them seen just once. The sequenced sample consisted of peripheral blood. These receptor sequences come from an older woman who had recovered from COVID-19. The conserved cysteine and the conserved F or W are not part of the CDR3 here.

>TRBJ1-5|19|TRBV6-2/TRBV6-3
ASSYRNIGKGDRYSNQPQH
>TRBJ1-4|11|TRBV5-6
ASRNRGGEKLF
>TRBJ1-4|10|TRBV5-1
ASSSLGEKLF
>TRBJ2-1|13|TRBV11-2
ASSLAPGGYNEQF
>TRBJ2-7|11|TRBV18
ASSPGTNPEQY
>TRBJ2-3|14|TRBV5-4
ASSLGGGANTDTQY
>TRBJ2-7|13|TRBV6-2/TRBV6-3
ASSYSWDSVYEQY
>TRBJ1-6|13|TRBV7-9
ASSLGSSYNSPLH
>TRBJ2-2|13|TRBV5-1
ASRRTSGGAGELF
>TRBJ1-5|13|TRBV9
ASSRGQGVNQPQH
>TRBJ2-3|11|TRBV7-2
ASNYRFTDTQY
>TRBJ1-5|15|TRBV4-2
ASSQVGAQGNNQPQH
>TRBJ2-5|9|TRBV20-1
SASSRETQY
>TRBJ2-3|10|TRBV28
ASSLMAQAQY
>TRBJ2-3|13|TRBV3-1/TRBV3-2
ASSPRGDSTDTQY
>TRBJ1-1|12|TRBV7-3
ASSRGQGSTEAF
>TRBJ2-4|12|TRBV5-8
ASSLTGAKNIQY
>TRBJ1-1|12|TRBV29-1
SVVTGGKNTEAF
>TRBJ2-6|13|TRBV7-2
ASSFGSPGANVLT
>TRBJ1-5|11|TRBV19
ASSIGGGQPQH
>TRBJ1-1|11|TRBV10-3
AISESRGTEAF
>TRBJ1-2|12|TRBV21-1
ASSTTGGNYGYT
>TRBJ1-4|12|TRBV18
ASSQQGTNEKLF
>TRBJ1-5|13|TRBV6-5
ASSLDRESNQPQH
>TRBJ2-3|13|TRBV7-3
ASSLRGTSTDTQY
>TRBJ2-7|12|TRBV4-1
ASSLTDSSYEQY
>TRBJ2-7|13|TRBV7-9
ASSSTGQGAIEQY
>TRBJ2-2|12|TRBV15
ATSHGGDTGELF
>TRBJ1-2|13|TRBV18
ASSPTTGGDYGYT
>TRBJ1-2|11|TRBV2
ANSSTGLGGYT
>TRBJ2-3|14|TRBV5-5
ASSFRERGATDTQY
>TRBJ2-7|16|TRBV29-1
SVEDPHDRQGMLYEQY
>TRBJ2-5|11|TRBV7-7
ATGTGGVKTQY
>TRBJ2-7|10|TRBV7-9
ASRLTGDEQY
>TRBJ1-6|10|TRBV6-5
ASSYHGSPLH
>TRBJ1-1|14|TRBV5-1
ASSSTRQGLGTEAF
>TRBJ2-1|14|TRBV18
ASSPNDRGSYNEQF
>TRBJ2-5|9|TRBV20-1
SARDIVTQY
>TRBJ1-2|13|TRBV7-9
ASSLGTRAPYGYT
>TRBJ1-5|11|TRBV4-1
ASSQTGNQPQH
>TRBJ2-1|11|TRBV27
ASRLSSYNEQF
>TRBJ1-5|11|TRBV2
ASTGGDLQPQH
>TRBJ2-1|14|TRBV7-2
ASSSVTSGGPREQF
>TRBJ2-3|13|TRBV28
ASSNRGRGTDTQY
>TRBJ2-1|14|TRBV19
ASSSPRDRGQNEQF